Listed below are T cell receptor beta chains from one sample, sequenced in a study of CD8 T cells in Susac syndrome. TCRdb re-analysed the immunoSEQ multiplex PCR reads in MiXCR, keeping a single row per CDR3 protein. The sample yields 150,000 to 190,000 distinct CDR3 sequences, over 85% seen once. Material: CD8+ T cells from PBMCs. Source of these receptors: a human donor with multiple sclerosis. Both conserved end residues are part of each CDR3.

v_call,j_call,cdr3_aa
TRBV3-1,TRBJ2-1,CASSQVPALSGGASEQFF
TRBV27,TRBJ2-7,CASGDRTYEQYF
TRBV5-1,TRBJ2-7,CASSLYRAANEQYF
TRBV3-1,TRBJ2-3,CASSQEGRGGLTDTQYF
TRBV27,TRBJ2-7,CASKGAKGNFYEQYF
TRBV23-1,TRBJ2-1,CASNGVPAIPRYEQFF
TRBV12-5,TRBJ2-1,CASGWTGDNEQFF
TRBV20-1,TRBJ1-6,CSARDDGQGHYNSPLHF
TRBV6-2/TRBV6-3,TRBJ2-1,CASSLTGGEQFF
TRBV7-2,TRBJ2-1,CASSHAGGAGNEQFF
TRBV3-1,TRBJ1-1,CASSQRIRGLNTEAFF
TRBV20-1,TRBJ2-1,CSARNPRWRGGINEQFF
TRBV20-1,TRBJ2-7,CSAGDRNSYEQYF
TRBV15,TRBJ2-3,CATSRGAATDTQYF
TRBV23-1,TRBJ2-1,CAGGRGNANEQFF
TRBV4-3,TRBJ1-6,CASSQDNRPSGTPLHF
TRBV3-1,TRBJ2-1,CASSQIGGGLYNEQFF
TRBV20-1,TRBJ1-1,CSARDPQSAVVTEAFF
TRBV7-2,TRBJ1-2,CASSLPTRDIRNYGYTF
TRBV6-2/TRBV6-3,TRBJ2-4,CASGGQRLAKNIQYF